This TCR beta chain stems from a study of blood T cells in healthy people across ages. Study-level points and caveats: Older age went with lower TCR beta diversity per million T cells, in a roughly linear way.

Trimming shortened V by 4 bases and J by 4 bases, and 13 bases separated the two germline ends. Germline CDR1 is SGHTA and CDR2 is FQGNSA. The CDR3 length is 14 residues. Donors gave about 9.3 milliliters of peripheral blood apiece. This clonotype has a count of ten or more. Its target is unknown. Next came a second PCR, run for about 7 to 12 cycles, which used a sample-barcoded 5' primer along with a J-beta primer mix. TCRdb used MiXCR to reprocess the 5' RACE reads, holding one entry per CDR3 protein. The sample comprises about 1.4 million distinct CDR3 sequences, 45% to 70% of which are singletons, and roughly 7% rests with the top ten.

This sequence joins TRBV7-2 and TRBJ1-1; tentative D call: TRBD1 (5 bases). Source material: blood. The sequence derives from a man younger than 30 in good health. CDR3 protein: CASSSSGGGTEAFF. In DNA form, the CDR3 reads TGTGCCAGCAGCTCCAGCGGGGGGGGCACTGAAGCTTTCTTT.